The 9 T cell receptor beta chains reported below all come from one sample, sequenced in a study of vaccination effects on CD4 cells after COVID-19. Viral peptide pool expansion of antigen-specific CD4+ T cells preceded sequencing in the ViraFEST assay. Between days 9 and 11 of culture, CD4+ T cells were separated out. Vaccine recipients, nucleocapsid antibody negative, had no prior SARS-CoV-2 infection. The repertoire was sequenced with immunoSEQ multiplex PCR; TCRdb's copy has only in-frame clones and lacks some. The table has tens of thousands of clones, about two thirds seen once. What these receptors recognize is not known. Sequenced here: CD4+ T cells from PBMCs cultured with SARS-CoV-2 spike peptides, sampled before COVID-19 vaccination. These TCRs come from a human donor who received a COVID-19 vaccine.

The chain couples TRBV30 to TRBJ2-1; D is ambiguous. Trimming took off 0 bases at V and 0 bases at J, with 9 bases between the two ends. This CDR3 is built from 15 residues. Germline V gives CDR1 GTSNPN, CDR2 SVGIG (reference sequence). The CDR3 is CAWSVGSSSYNEQFF. CDR3 sequence (DNA): TGTGCCTGGAGTGTAGGGTCGAGCTCCTACAATGAGCAGTTCTTC.

The J gene is TRBJ2-3, the V gene TRBV6-4; TRBD2 matches at 7 bases. Per the germline V gene, CDR1 is MRHNA and CDR2 is SNTAGT. J was trimmed by 2 bases and V by 6 bases; bases with no gene match: 5. The CDR3 consists of 14 residues. The CDR3 loop is CASRASGNTDTQYF. The CDR3 coding sequence is TGTGCCAGCAGGGCTAGCGGAAACACAGATACGCAGTATTTT.

This chain links TRBV7-2 with TRBJ2-1; TRBD1 or TRBD2 may be the D gene (6 bases each). The CDR3 consists of 18 residues. V was shortened by 4 bases and J by 3 bases, with 22 bases between the two germline ends. Per the germline V gene, CDR1 is SGHTA and CDR2 is FQGNSA. In DNA, the CDR3 is TGTGCCAGCAGCTCCCCGAGAGGGGGGAATACCAACTACAATGAGCAGTTCTTC. Protein sequence: CASSSPRGGNTNYNEQFF. Full variable domain (outside the CDR3, taken from reference TRBV7-2 and TRBJ2-1): GAGVSQSPSNKVTEKGKDVELRCDPISGHTALYWYRQSLGQGLEFLIYFQGNSAPDKSGLPSDRFSAERTGGSVSTLTIQRTQQEDSAVYLCASSSPRGGNTNYNEQFFGPGTRLTVL.

This chain links TRBV9 with TRBJ2-3; D perhaps matches TRBD2 (6 bases). V was clipped by 3 bases and J by 0 bases, with 17 bases between them. This CDR3 spans 17 amino acids. The germline V gene encodes CDR1 SGDLS and CDR2 YYNGEE. The CDR3 is CASSGGVTSSSTDTQYF. The CDR3, as DNA: TGTGCCAGCAGCGGGGGGGTCACTAGCTCCAGCACAGATACGCAGTATTTT.

There are a few counts of this clone. In the same sample, other DNA sequences code for this CDR3. The chain is built from TRBV3-1 (or the pseudogene TRBV3-2) and TRBJ1-3, with D unclear. V gave up 0 bases and J gave up 4 bases, with 4 bases separating them. CDR3 size: 13 residues. Germline V gene lookup returns CDR1 LGHDT and CDR2 YNNKEL (reference sequence). CDR3 amino acids: CASSQDEGNTIYF. Here the CDR3 DNA reads TGTGCCAGCAGCCAAGATGAGGGAAACACCATATATTTT.

The chain employs TRBV5-4 and TRBJ1-1; D is uncertain. This CDR3 contains 14 residues. Germline assignment: CDR1 SGHNT and CDR2 YYREEE (reference sequence). V lost 4 bases and J 2 bases, leaving 12 bases between the germline ends. Here the CDR3 reads CASSAPQLNTEAFF. CDR3 DNA sequence: TGTGCCAGCAGCGCCCCACAACTTAACACTGAAGCTTTCTTT.

The sample holds a few counts of this clone. V is TRBV5-1 and J is TRBJ1-1; 7 bases align to TRBD1. The CDR3 runs 16 residues. The J segment lost 2 bases and the V segment lost 0 bases, leaving 7 bases of the junction unmatched. The germline gives CDR1 SGHRS, CDR2 YFSETQ. CDR3 in DNA: TGCGCCAGCAGCTTGGCCCTGACAGGGCTCAACACTGAAGCTTTCTTT. This translates into CASSLALTGLNTEAFF.

The chain couples TRBV5-8 to TRBJ2-1, with 9 bases identical to TRBD1. CDR1 SGHTS and CDR2 YDEGEE come from the germline V gene. The J segment lost 2 bases and the V segment lost 5 bases, leaving 5 bases of the junction unmatched. This CDR3 contains 15 residues. Here the CDR3 reads CASSSGTGTYNEQFF. In nucleotides, the CDR3 is TGTGCCAGCAGTTCCGGGACAGGGACCTACAATGAGCAGTTCTTC.

V usage is TRBV9 and J usage is TRBJ1-3; D is uncertain. The CDR3 runs to 13 residues. CDR1 SGDLS and CDR2 YYNGEE come from the germline V gene. V shed 4 bases and J shed 4 bases, with 9 bases lying between them. The chain's CDR3 is CASSPQRGNTIYF. In nucleotides, the CDR3 is TGTGCCAGCAGCCCCCAGAGAGGAAACACCATATATTTT.